Sequencing of this T cell receptor beta chain was carried out in a study of T cells expressing NK-cell markers. Study-level information: Sorted CD3+CD56-NKG2C+, CD3+CD56+NKG2C+ and CD3+CD56+NKG2C- T cells supplied the TCR beta repertoires. Eight donors were sequenced, of whom seven were HCMV-seropositive, while the remaining one was HCMV-seronegative. Study results and limitations: There remained a lack of clarity about HCMV specificity of expanded NKG2C+ T cell clones. Roughly 1.0-7.0% of CD8+ T cells in about six donors belonged to dominant NKG2C+ clonotypes.

From the 5' RACE reads, TCRdb lists one entry per CDR3 protein and no DNA. The sample shows about 160,000 distinct CDR3 sequences, and 20% sits with its ten largest clones. CDR3 length equals 14 residues. Germline V gives CDR1 SGDLS, CDR2 YYNGEE. Remarks on this clonotype: Its antigen is still unknown.

The V gene is TRBV9, the J gene TRBJ2-1; TCRdb proposes TRBD1, but this gene call is untestable without DNA. Material for sequencing was blood T cells: a sorted CD56 or NKG2C T cell subset, CD4+ or CD8+ T cells, or bulk PBMC T cells (not recorded which). The clonotype comes from a man between 18 and 69 years old in good health. The CDR3 sequence is CASSAYGGLFEQFF.